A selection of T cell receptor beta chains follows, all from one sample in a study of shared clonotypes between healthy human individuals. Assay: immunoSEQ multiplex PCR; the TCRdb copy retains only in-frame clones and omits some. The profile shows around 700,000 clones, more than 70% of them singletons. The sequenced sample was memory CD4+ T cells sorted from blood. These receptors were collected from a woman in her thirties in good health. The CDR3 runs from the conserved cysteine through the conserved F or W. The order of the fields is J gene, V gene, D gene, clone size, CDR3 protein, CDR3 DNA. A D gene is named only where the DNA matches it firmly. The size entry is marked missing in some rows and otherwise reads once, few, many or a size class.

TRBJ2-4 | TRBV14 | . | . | CASSQDGVRGIQYF | TGTGCCAGCAGCCAAGACGGGGTCAGGGGCATTCAGTACTTC
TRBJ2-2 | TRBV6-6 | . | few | CASSLRQGPNTGELFF | TGTGCCAGCAGTCTGCGTCAGGGCCCGAACACCGGGGAGCTGTTTTTT
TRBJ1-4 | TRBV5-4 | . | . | CASSLSLGGQGEKLFF | TGTGCCAGCAGCCTCTCCCTAGGGGGGCAGGGTGAAAAACTGTTTTTT
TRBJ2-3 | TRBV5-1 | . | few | CASTSGVAESTDTQYF | TGCGCCAGCACTTCTGGAGTAGCGGAGAGCACAGATACGCAGTATTTT
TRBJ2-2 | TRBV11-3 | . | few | CASSSRATGELFF | TGTGCCAGCAGCTCGAGGGCCACCGGGGAGCTGTTTTTT
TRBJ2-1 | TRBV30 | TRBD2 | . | CAQTASGSYEQFF | TGTGCCCAGACAGCTAGCGGGAGTTATGAGCAGTTCTTC
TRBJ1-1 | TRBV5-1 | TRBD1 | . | CASSSIDRDTQAVAFF | TGCGCCAGCAGCTCTATTGACAGGGACACCCAGGCGGTGGCTTTCTTT
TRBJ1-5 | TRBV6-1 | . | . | CASSVGGISNQPQHF | TGTGCCAGCAGTGTGGGGGGGATTAGCAATCAGCCCCAGCATTTT
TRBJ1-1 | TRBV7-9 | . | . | CASSSTASIAEAFF | TGTGCCAGCAGCTCTACGGCCTCTATAGCTGAAGCTTTCTTT
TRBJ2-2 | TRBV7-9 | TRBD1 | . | CASTRQGDTGELFF | TGTGCCAGCACCCGACAGGGCGACACCGGGGAGCTGTTTTTT
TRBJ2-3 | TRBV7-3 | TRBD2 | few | CASSLRASGRTDTQYF | TGTGCCAGCAGCTTAAGAGCTAGCGGGAGAACAGATACGCAGTATTTT
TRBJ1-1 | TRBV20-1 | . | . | CSATDSFEAFF | TGCAGTGCCACCGACAGTTTTGAAGCTTTCTTT
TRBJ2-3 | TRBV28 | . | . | CASSSHHTQYF | TGTGCCAGCAGTTCCCACCATACGCAGTATTTT
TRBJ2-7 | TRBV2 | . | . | CASTKEDWDEQYF | TGTGCCAGCACCAAAGAAGACTGGGACGAGCAGTACTTC
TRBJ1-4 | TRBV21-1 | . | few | CASSKVKRDREKLFF | TGTGCCAGCAGCAAAGTGAAAAGGGATCGGGAAAAACTGTTTTTT
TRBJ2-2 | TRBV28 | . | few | CASSPPGHPTGELFF | TGTGCCAGCAGCCCCCCGGGACACCCCACCGGGGAGCTGTTTTTT
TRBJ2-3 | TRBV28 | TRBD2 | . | CASSYGTSDTDTQYF | TGTGCCAGCAGTTACGGGACTAGCGACACAGATACGCAGTATTTT